Described below is a single T cell receptor beta chain sequence and its context. Its antigen target is currently unknown. Base qualities are not at hand, and no much larger clone is one base apart. TCR cDNA was synthesized by 5'RACE template switching, which introduced a universal primer site and unique molecular identifiers. Priming of cDNA synthesis was performed from both the TCR alpha and TCR beta constant segments. Library amplification used two PCR steps, and the second PCR step added sample barcodes and sequencing adapters. Sequencing of libraries was done on Illumina HiSeq 2500 (2x100 bp) or NovaSeq (2x150 bp). From the authors' description of their analysis: Demultiplexing of reads and collapsing into UMI consensus sequences were performed with MIGEC, and V(D)J alignment was carried out with MiXCR. Using edgeR on replicate PBMC samples, clonotypes were called vaccine-responding if FDR was below 0.01 and the log2 fold change was above 5 up to day 15. Each bulk clonotype received a CD4 or CD8 identity based on whether the sequenced CD4 or CD8 repertoire contained that clonotype at higher abundance. Using fastp at Q25 and MiXCR, TCRdb reprocessed the public reads and kept productive beta chains. Every distinct CDR3 protein forms one entry, paired with its most common genes and DNA. These V and J calls derive from TCRdb rather than the authors' analysis. The sample yields roughly 150,000 distinct CDR3 sequences; roughly 8% were counted once. Under 0.85% of the sample comes from the top ten.

The data derive from a study of T cells after yellow fever vaccination (dated by TCRdb to between 2018 and 2021). Context from the whole study: Libraries from fractions with low cell numbers were prepared with the SMART-Seq v4 Ultra Low Input RNA kit. Bulk PBMC replicates and cell subsets were isolated from blood drawn at multiple timepoints before and after both primary and secondary immunization. Two healthy male donors, one aged 18 to 30 and one aged 30 to 40 years, made up the cohort. To follow T-cell clones before and after primary and booster YFV17D yellow fever vaccination, bulk TCR alpha and beta repertoires were sequenced over time.

The treatment or condition label, as the study defines it: live attenuated yellow fever vaccine strain. A standard Ficoll-Paque protocol was used to isolate PBMCs from peripheral blood. Dynabeads CD4 and CD8 positive selection kits were used to isolate CD4 and CD8 T-cell fractions. RNA was extracted with TriZol from bulk PBMCs, CD4 and CD8 fractions, and dextramer-positive and dextramer-negative fractions. What the research found in general, with its limitations: Because abundant contaminating clonotypes from the bulk population could be contained in FACS-sorted repertoires, computational filtering was required. Compared with the primary T-cell response, the secondary T-cell response was weaker but faster, peaking on day 5 rather than day 15. Because only two donors were included in the study, the extent to which the findings can be generalized is limited. A small fraction of clonotypes appeared in both the CD4 and CD8 compartments, likely as a result of convergent recombination. After the booster, most clones that had expanded after primary vaccination were detected again (roughly 95% of CD4 and around 88% of CD8), suggesting broad maintenance of memory.

CDR1 LNHDA and CDR2 SQIVND were looked up in the germline V gene (reference sequence). V sheds 5 bases and J sheds 2 bases, leaving 16 bases between their ends. The CDR3, from cysteine to phenylalanine, totals 16 residues. The retained sequence is limited to the CDR3, 48 bases, with the frame set at the first base. The receptor comes from a man aged 30 to 45 who received the YFV17D yellow fever vaccine. This sample comprised CD4+ T cells sorted from PBMCs, obtained 5 days after the yellow fever booster vaccination. The V and J genes are TRBV19 and TRBJ2-1; possibly the D gene is TRBD2, per 5 matching bases. The CDR3 region: CASSSPGLLAYNEQFF. The base sequence is TGTGCCAGTAGTTCCCCCGGACTGCTCGCCTACAATGAGCAGTTCTTC.